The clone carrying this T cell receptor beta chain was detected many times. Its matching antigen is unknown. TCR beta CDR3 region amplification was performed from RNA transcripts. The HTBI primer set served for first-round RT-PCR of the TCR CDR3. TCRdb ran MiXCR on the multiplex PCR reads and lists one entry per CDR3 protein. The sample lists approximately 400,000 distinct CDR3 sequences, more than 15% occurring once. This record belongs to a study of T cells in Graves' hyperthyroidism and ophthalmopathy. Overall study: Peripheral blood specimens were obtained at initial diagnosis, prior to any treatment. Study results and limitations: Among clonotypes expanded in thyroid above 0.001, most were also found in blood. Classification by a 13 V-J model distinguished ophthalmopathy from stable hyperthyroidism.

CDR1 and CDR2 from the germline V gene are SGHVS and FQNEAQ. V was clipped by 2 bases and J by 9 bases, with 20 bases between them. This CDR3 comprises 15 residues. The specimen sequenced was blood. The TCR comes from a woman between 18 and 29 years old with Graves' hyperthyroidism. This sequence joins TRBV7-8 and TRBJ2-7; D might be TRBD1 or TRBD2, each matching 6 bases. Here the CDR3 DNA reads TGTGCCAGCAGCTTATTGGGGGGCGCCATGGCCGGGCAGTACTTC. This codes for CASSLLGGAMAGQYF.